This T cell receptor beta chain was sequenced for a study of neurological immune-mediated disorders. General study points: CDR3 amino acid sequences of expanded clones were not shared across subjects, a result suggesting private repertoires in all groups. The repertoires of 18 of 34 multiple sclerosis patients fell into one related-CDR3 cluster (a possible signature) under phylogenetic grouping. Multiple sclerosis was found to have the least TCR clonal expansion, below healthy controls, and HTLV-1-associated myelopathy the most.

MiXCR was run by TCRdb on the 5' RACE reads, yielding one entry per CDR3 protein. The sample consists of about 55,000 distinct CDR3 sequences, 3% to 4% of them appearing once. This clonotype was counted at least ten times. Its antigen is still unknown. The germline gives CDR1 LGHDT, CDR2 YNNKEL (reference sequence). The CDR3 runs 16 residues. V shed 3 bases and J 0 bases; nucleotides not matched to a gene: 5. The TCR originated in a woman aged 40-49 years with multiple sclerosis. This chain uses TRBV3-1 with TRBJ2-1, with TRBD2 matching 7 bases. The sequenced sample was CD4+ T cells from blood. As DNA, the CDR3 is TGTGCCAGCAGCCACACCTCGGGGGGCTCCTACAATGAGCAGTTCTTC. As protein: CASSHTSGGSYNEQFF.